This paragraph reports one TCR beta chain. Its antigen is still unknown. This sample stems from a study of T cell responses to AZD1222 COVID-19 vaccine. Study-level results: Baseline seropositivity occurred in only six or seven AZD1222 recipients. Possibly, clonal diversity was underestimated; donors were largely white British and included more females.

The germline V gene has CDR1 SGHTA and CDR2 FQGNSA. This CDR3 comprises 13 residues. V was trimmed by 2 bases and J by 1 base, leaving 5 bases between them. TCRdb's copy holds only in-frame clones and misses some; the assay was immunoSEQ multiplex PCR. The sample includes some 58,000 clones, 80% to 90% seen only once; the top ten take under 15%. The J gene is TRBJ2-5, the V gene TRBV7-2, with D perhaps TRBD2 (5 bases). This TCR was sampled from an adult in good health. The material was peripheral blood, obtained on day 0 of AZD1222 vaccination. The chain's CDR3 is CASSLRGQETQYF. CDR3 DNA sequence: TGTGCCAGCAGCTTACGGGGCCAAGAGACCCAGTACTTC. Variable domain in full (rest from reference TRBV7-2 and TRBJ2-5): GAGVSQSPSNKVTEKGKDVELRCDPISGHTALYWYRQSLGQGLEFLIYFQGNSAPDKSGLPSDRFSAERTGGSVSTLTIQRTQQEDSAVYLCASSLRGQETQYFGPGTRLLVL.